This section outlines one TCR beta chain sequence together with its context. The specificity of this receptor is unknown. No clone much larger than this one lies a single base away; base qualities are absent. Using the deep immunoSEQ assay, TCR CDR3 regions were amplified from genomic DNA by multiplex PCR. Extracted genomic DNA from each cell subset was distributed evenly across all wells of several immunoSEQ 96-well plates, and each plate was treated as a replicate. For sorted subsets, 200 to 250 ng of genomic DNA, equivalent to some 30,000 T cell genomes, went into each replicate PCR. Purified libraries were measured with a Qubit 3.0 fluorometer, size-checked on a Bioanalyzer 2100, and measured again with the KAPA Library Quantification kit. Each immunoSEQ 96-well plate was sequenced on its own single-read 150-cycle Illumina NextSeq 550 flow cell. Turning to the authors' computational methods: Because only junctional sequences without quality scores were contained in the immunoSEQ output, filtering matching that applied to full-length reads could not be performed. Sequences were annotated with PyIR, a Python wrapper for IgBLAST v1.9, and V/J genes and CDR3 were assigned using IMGT germline references. Reads were removed for weak V/J assignments (E-value above 1e-6), missing CDR3, stop codons, out-of-frame junctions, or ambiguous translated residues. A V3J clonotype was defined by an identical inferred V gene, J gene, and CDR3 amino acid sequence. To compute the percentage overlap between repertoires, the number of shared unique clonotypes was divided by the size of the smaller repertoire. Richness of each repertoire was evaluated using RTK rarefaction, the Chao1 estimator, and Recon v2.1 estimates of unobserved clonotypes. For all TCRbeta clonotypes obtained by the gDNA method from a handful of donors, generation probabilities were computed with OLGA. The immuneACCESS repertoire file appears here via TCRdb, limited to in-frame rearrangements. These files lack a portion of the clones; in checked studies, under half of the deficit traces to unresolved V genes, and the cause of the others is not known. The D gene and trimming were derived from the DNA, and the V and J assignments and clone size from that table. This sample is represented by about 1,500,000 clones; roughly 96% of them were singletons. 1.2% of the sample is held by the ten biggest clonotypes.

The sample originates from a study of shared clonotypes between healthy human individuals (dated by TCRdb to the early 2020s). Regarding the study in general: The cohort included three men and two women between 18 and 49 years of age. For each donor, CD4 naive and CD4 memory were each run on three plates, CD8 naive on two plates, and CD8 memory on one plate. To increase sequencing depth and limit assay-specific biases, TCR repertoire library preparation and sequencing were carried out by different laboratories using diverse techniques. To estimate repertoire size and how much clonotypes are shared between individuals, the study performed deep sequencing of blood TCR repertoires from five healthy adults. Leukapheresis yielded between about 0.85 and 9.5 billion PBMCs per donor. Paper-wide results and their limitations: Higher generation probabilities were observed for clonotypes shared by all four sorted-subset donors than for non-shared clonotypes. Sharing across several donors was observed for approximately 5% of naive CD4, 3.5% of naive CD8, 2.3% of memory CD4, and about 0.38% of memory CD8 clonotypes. Even with the large sequencing depth, rarefaction of the sorted-subset datasets indicated that sequencing was incomplete. Sampling was limited to blood, and TCR repertoires in tissue likely differ from TCR repertoires in blood. Naive subsets generally had larger estimated clonotype richness than memory subsets. Pairwise subsampling indicated that sequencing depth was expected to affect the degree of clonotype sharing among donors. The genetic and exposure-history diversity represented was limited by the small number of donors.

The donors were healthy, HIV-negative adults who had no recently reported acute infections or vaccinations. Only Caucasian adults living in Nashville, Tennessee, USA were represented among the donors. CD4+ T cells were enriched by magnetic negative selection, after which naive cells were positively selected on CD45RA and the negative fraction was taken as the memory subset. Blood was collected by leukapheresis, and PBMCs were isolated by Ficoll-Histopaque density gradient centrifugation and then cryopreserved in liquid nitrogen vapor phase. Analytical flow cytometry was used to check the purity and quantity of each magnetically sorted T cell population. Genomic DNA was isolated from every sorted fraction and measured by UV absorbance on a Nanodrop 2000c. From a lookup of the germline V gene (reference sequence), CDR1 and CDR2 are DFQATT and SNEGSKA. The CDR3 sequence holds 8 residues, the cysteine and phenylalanine included. Only the CDR3 region is kept as DNA, spanning 24 bases read in frame from base 1.

This TCR was recovered from a man younger than 40 in good health. This chain joins TRBV20-1 to TRBJ1-1; the D gene is perhaps TRBD1, from 5 matching bases. What was sequenced was naive CD4+ T cells sorted from blood. The cell subset or site label for this specimen denotes: CD45RA+ positively selected. For the CDR3, the sequence is CSRQEAFF. The DNA sequence is TGCAGCCGACAGGAAGCTTTCTTT.